This T cell receptor (beta chain) is from a study of shared T cell receptors in the human thymus. V lost 0 bases and J 12 bases, leaving 21 bases between the germline ends. CDR3 length: 16 amino acids. The germline gives CDR1 SGHDN, CDR2 FVKESK. Here immunoSEQ multiplex PCR was the method, and the copy in TCRdb shows in-frame clones only, minus some. The table includes about 660,000 clones, more than 75% detected once. These sequences were also reported in another study, on human thymus T cells. That work states: Donation was from healthy Finnish infants who were having corrective surgery that addressed congenital heart defects. Corrective heart surgery yielded the resections from which the thymus tissue came.

This rearrangement joins TRBV14 to TRBJ2-1, with a tentative D call TRBD2 (7 bases). The origin of this receptor is a boy in the first two years of life with a congenital heart defect. The source material was thymocytes. CDR3 DNA: TGTGCCAGCAGCCAAGATGGTGGGGGCGCGGGAGATGTGCAGTTCTTC. Its translation is CASSQDGGGAGDVQFF.